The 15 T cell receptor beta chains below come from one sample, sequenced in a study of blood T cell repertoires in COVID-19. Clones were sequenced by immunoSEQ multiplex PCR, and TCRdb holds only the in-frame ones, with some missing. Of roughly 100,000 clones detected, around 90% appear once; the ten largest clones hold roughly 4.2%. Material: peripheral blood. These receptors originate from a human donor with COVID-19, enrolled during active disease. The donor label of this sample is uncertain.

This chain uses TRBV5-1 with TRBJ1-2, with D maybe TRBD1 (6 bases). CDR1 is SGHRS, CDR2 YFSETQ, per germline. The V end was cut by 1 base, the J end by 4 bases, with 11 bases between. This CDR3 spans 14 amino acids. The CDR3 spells CASSLQGTGYGYTF. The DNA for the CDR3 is TGCGCCAGCAGCTTGCAGGGGACGGGCTATGGCTACACCTTC.

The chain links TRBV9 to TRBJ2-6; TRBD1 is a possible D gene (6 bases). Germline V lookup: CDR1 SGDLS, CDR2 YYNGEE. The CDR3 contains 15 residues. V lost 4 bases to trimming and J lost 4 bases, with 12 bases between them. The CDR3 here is CASSSPQGGANVLTF. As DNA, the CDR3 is TGTGCCAGCAGCTCCCCTCAGGGGGGGGCCAACGTCCTGACTTTC.

The CDR3 spells CASSLRRGGLETQYF. As DNA, the CDR3 is TGTGCCAGTAGTCTTAGGAGGGGGGGCCTCGAGACCCAGTACTTC. The genes are TRBV19 and TRBJ2-5; tentative D call: TRBD2 (7 bases). V shed 5 bases and J shed 5 bases, with 18 bases lying between them. Per the germline V gene, CDR1 is LNHDA and CDR2 is SQIVND (reference sequence). The CDR3 length is 15 residues.

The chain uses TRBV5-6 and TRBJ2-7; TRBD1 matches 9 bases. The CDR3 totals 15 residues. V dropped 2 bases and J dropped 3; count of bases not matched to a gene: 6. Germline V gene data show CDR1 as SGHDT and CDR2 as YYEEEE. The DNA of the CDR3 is TGTGCCAGCAGCTTCGCTCCGGACAGGGGCTACGAGCAGTACTTC. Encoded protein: CASSFAPDRGYEQYF.

CDR3 bases: TGCGCCAGCCGAATACAGGGGACCACCGGGGAGCTGTTTTTT. It specifies CASRIQGTTGELFF. The gene calls are TRBV5-1 and TRBJ2-2, with 7 bases lining up with TRBD1. Germline V gene lookup returns CDR1 SGHRS and CDR2 YFSETQ. This CDR3 contains 14 residues. Trimming took 7 bases from V and 4 from J; bases not matched to a gene: 7. Complete variable domain (other parts from reference TRBV5-1 and TRBJ2-2): KAGVTQTPRYLIKTRGQQVTLSCSPISGHRSVSWYQQTPGQGLQFLFEYFSETQRNKGNFPGRFSGRQFSNSRSEMNVSTLELGDSALYLCASRIQGTTGELFFGEGSRLTVL.

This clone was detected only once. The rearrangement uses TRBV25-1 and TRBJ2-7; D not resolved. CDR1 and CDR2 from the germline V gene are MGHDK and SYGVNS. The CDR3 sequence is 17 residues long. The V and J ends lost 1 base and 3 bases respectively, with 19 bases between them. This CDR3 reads CASSESPSIAPLYEQYF. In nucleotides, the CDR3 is TGTGCCAGCAGTGAATCCCCCTCCATCGCCCCACTCTACGAGCAGTACTTC.

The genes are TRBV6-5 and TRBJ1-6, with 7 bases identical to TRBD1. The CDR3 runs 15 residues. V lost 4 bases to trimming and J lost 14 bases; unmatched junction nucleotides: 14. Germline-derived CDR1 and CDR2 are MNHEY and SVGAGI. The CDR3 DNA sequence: TGTGCCAGCAGTTTCGGTGGGACAGCTCTGGGGACCCTCCACTTT. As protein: CASSFGGTALGTLHF.

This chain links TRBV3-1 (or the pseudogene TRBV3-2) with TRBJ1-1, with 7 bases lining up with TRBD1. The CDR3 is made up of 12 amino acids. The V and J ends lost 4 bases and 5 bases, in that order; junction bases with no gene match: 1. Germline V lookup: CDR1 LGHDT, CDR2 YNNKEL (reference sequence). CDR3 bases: TGTGCCAGCAGCCGGACAGGTACTGAAGCTTTCTTT. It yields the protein CASSRTGTEAFF.

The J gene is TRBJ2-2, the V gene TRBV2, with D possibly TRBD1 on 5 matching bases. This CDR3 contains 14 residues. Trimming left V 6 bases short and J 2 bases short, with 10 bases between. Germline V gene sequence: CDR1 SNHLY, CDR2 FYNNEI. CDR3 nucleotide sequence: TGTGCCAGCAGGGTAGGACAAAACACCGGGGAGCTGTTTTTT. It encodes CASRVGQNTGELFF.

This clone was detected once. CDR3 amino acids: CASSLVANTGELFF. CDR3 nucleotide sequence: TGTGCCAGCAGCTTAGTCGCGAACACCGGGGAGCTGTTTTTT. The chain couples TRBV7-3 to TRBJ2-2, with D unclear. Trimming removed 2 bases from V and 0 bases from J, with 4 bases in between. Germline V gene lookup returns CDR1 SGHTA and CDR2 FQGTGA. The CDR3 length is 14 residues.

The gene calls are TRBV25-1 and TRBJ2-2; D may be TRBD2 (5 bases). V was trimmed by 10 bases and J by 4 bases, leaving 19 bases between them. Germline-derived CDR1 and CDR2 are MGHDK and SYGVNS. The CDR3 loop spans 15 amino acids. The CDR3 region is CATAPSERSTGELFF. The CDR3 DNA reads TGTGCCACCGCTCCATCTGAGCGGAGCACCGGGGAGCTGTTTTTT.

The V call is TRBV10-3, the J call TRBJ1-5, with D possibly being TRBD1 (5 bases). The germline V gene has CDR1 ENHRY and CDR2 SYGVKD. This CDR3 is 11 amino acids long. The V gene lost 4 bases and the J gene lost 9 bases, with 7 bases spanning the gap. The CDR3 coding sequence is TGTGCCATCAGTGGGGGGGGGCCCCAGCATTTT. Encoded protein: CAISGGGPQHF.

This CDR3 reads CASSHRGGNEKLFF. The CDR3 DNA reads as TGTGCCAGCAGCCATCGGGGGGGTAATGAAAAACTGTTTTTT. The chain has TRBV3-1 (or the pseudogene TRBV3-2) and TRBJ1-4; tentatively, D is TRBD1 (5 bases). The CDR3 sequence is 14 residues long. Germline V gene sequence: CDR1 LGHDT, CDR2 YNNKEL (reference sequence). V was cut by 3 bases and J by 4 bases, with 9 bases left in between.

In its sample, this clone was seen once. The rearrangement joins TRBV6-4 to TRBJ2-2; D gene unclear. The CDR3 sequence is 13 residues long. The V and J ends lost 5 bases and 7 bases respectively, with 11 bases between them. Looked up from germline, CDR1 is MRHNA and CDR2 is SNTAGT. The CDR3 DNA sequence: TGTGCCAGCAGTTCTCTCACGGGCGGGGAGCTGTTTTTT. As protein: CASSSLTGGELFF.

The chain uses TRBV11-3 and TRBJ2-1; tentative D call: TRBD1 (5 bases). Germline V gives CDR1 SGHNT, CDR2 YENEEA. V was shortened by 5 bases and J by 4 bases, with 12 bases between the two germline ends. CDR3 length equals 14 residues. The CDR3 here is CASSTRTRYNEQFF. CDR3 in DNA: TGTGCCAGCAGCACGAGGACAAGATACAATGAGCAGTTCTTC. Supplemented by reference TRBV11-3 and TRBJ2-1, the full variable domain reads EAGVVQSPRYKIIEKKQPVAFWCNPISGHNTLYWYLQNLGQGPELLIRYENEEAVDDSQLPKDRFSAERLKGVDSTLKIQPAELGDSAVYLCASSTRTRYNEQFFGPGTRLTVL.